The sequence of this T cell receptor beta chain was determined in a study of cytomegalovirus exposure and HLA in healthy donors. This CDR3 spans 15 amino acids. Germline loops: CDR1 MDHEN, CDR2 SYDVKM. Trimming shortened V by 4 bases and J by 6 bases, and 16 bases separated the two germline ends. PCR employed 60 Vbeta and 13 Jbeta primers. TCRdb's table, derived via immunoSEQ multiplex PCR, lists solely in-frame clones and lacks some. Found here are about 180,000 clones, about four fifths of them singletons; the top ten hold about 1.6%. Sequenced sample: PBMCs. This TCR came from a man in his forties or fifties in good health and CMV-seronegative. The gene calls are TRBV28 and TRBJ1-5; possible D gene TRBD1, 6 bases. The CDR3 sequence: CASSYQYRAGQPQHF. The DNA of the CDR3 is TGTGCCAGCAGTTACCAATACAGGGCCGGTCAGCCCCAGCATTTT.